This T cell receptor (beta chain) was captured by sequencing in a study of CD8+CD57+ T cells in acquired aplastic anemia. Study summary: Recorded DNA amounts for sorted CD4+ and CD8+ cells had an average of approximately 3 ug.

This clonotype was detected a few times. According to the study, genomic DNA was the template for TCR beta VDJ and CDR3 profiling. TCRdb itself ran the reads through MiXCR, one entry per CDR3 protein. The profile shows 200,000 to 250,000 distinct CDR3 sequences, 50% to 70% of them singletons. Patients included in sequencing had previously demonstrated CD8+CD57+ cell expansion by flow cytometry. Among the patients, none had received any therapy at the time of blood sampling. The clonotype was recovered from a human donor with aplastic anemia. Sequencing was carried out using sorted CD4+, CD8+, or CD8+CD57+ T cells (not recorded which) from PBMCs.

The CDR3 nucleotides are TGTGCCAGCAGCACGGACAGGGGAGAGACCCAGTACTTC. It encodes CASSTDRGETQYF. V gene TRBV7-8 combines with J gene TRBJ2-5, with 9 bases identical to TRBD1. The V gene's germline CDR1 is SGHVS and CDR2 FQNEAQ. V shed 5 bases and J 4 bases; nucleotides not matched to a gene: 2. The CDR3 covers 13 residues.